The rows below give T cell receptor beta chains drawn from one sample of a study of spatial heterogeneity in lung cancer. One entry per CDR3 protein, called by TCRdb with MiXCR from the 5' RACE reads. The data hold approximately 6,800 distinct CDR3 sequences, with roughly 13% observed a single time. This sample comprised lung tumor tissue, obtained at surgery. The receptors here all came from a male donor with early-stage non-small cell lung cancer. Both conserved end residues are part of each CDR3. The D gene is left open where the match is weak. Clone size is not always given. Where it is, it says once, few, many or a class for expanded clones.

>13|-|few|TRBV20-1|TRBJ2-5
TGCAGTGCTAGTTTGGGGGCTGGGGAGACCCAGTACTTC
CSASLGAGETQYF
>14|-|medium-sized|TRBV30|TRBJ1-5
TGTGCCTGGAGTTTTACAGGGATTCAGGGGCCCCAGCATTTT
CAWSFTGIQGPQHF
>15|-|medium-sized|TRBV20-1|TRBJ1-2
TGCAGTGCTAGAGAGCCAACAGGGACTCACTATGGCTACACCTTC
CSAREPTGTHYGYTF
>16|-|many|TRBV6-2/TRBV6-3|TRBJ2-4
TGTGCCAGCAGTTACGCGGGACAGCTAGCCAAAAACATTCAGTACTTC
CASSYAGQLAKNIQYF
>15|-|medium-sized|TRBV5-1|TRBJ1-4
TGCGCCAGCAGCTTCGGGTCAAGGGACAATGAAAAACTGTTTTTT
CASSFGSRDNEKLFF
>15|-|medium-sized|TRBV6-6|TRBJ2-2
TGTGCCAGCAGCAAAGCGGGTACCGACACCGGGGAGCTGTTTTTT
CASSKAGTDTGELFF
>18|TRBD2|medium-sized|TRBV6-1|TRBJ2-1
TGTGCCAGCAGTGAGAGACTAGCGGGAGTTTCCAGAAACAATGAGCAGTTCTTC
CASSERLAGVSRNNEQFF
>17|TRBD2|many|TRBV4-2|TRBJ2-1
TGTGCCAGCAGCCAAGAGAAATTTCTAGCGGGAGTTTATGAGCAGTTCTTC
CASSQEKFLAGVYEQFF
>15|TRBD1|few|TRBV4-3|TRBJ1-2
TGCGCCAGCAGCCAAATGACAGGGGGCTCCTATGGCTACACCTTC
CASSQMTGGSYGYTF
>14|TRBD1|many|TRBV7-9|TRBJ1-1
TGTGCCAGCAGCTTAGACCACAGGGGGACTGAAGCTTTCTTT
CASSLDHRGTEAFF
>14|-|-|TRBV6-5|TRBJ1-6
TGTGCCAGCAGTTACGATGAGAGGGGAACGTCCCTCCACTTT
CASSYDERGTSLHF
>13|-|few|TRBV9|TRBJ1-1
TGTGCCAGCAGCGTAGAGGGAGGGCTTGAAGCTTTCTTT
CASSVEGGLEAFF
>13|-|-|TRBV7-2|TRBJ2-5
TGTGCCAGCAGCTTAAGACAGCTAGAGACCCAGTACTTC
CASSLRQLETQYF
>15|-|medium-sized|TRBV5-5|TRBJ1-2
TGTGCCAGCAGCCCCCTGAGAGGGATCGACTATGGCTACACCTTC
CASSPLRGIDYGYTF
>15|TRBD1|-|TRBV2|TRBJ2-5
TGTGCCAGCAGAGAGGCGACAGGGAAGGGGGAGACCCAGTACTTC
CASREATGKGETQYF
>15|TRBD2|few|TRBV5-4|TRBJ2-3
TGTGCCAGCAGCCAGGGACTAGCGGGCACAGATACGCAGTATTTT
CASSQGLAGTDTQYF
>15|-|medium-sized|TRBV6-6|TRBJ2-1
TGTGCCAGCAGCCCCGGTAGACTTACCTACAATGAGCAGTTCTTC
CASSPGRLTYNEQFF
>14|-|-|TRBV20-1|TRBJ2-3
TGCAGTGCCCCTCTAGATACCTATACAGATACGCAGTATTTT
CSAPLDTYTDTQYF
>18|TRBD2|-|TRBV24-1|TRBJ2-1
TGTGCCACCAGTGATCCTGGTCAACTAGCGGGAGGGTGGAATGAGCAGTTCTTC
CATSDPGQLAGGWNEQFF
>13|-|large|TRBV6-6|TRBJ1-6
TGTGCCAGCAGTTCTCCTGAAAATTCACCCCTCCACTTT
CASSSPENSPLHF
>14|-|many|TRBV10-3|TRBJ2-3
TGTGCCATCAGTGTTGGGAGGCGCACAGATACGCAGTATTTT
CAISVGRRTDTQYF
>14|TRBD2|large|TRBV20-1|TRBJ2-1
TGCAGTGCTAAAGGACTAGCGGGACACAATGAGCAGTTCTTC
CSAKGLAGHNEQFF
>15|-|medium-sized|TRBV19|TRBJ1-5
TGTGCCAGTAGTATTCAATTTGGATTGGGGCAGCCCCAGCATTTT
CASSIQFGLGQPQHF
>13|TRBD1|many|TRBV18|TRBJ1-2
TGTGCCAGCTTAGGGGACAGGGACCGTGGCTACACCTTC
CASLGDRDRGYTF
>11|-|large|TRBV6-1|TRBJ1-1
TGTGCCAGCAGGTCTGGTATCAGAGCTTTCTTT
CASRSGIRAFF
>15|-|few|TRBV7-2|TRBJ1-5
TGTGCCAGCAGCCTCACAGGGTTGGGCAATCAGCCCCAGCATTTT
CASSLTGLGNQPQHF
>14|-|medium-sized|TRBV27|TRBJ1-4
TGTGCCAGCAGTCCGGTGATGTTGAGGGAAAAACTGTTTTTT
CASSPVMLREKLFF
>13|-|many|TRBV19|TRBJ2-7
TGTGCCAGTAGTATAACATCCTGGGGCGAGCAGTACTTC
CASSITSWGEQYF
>12|-|few|TRBV6-6|TRBJ2-5
TGTGCCAGCAGCGTAAATATCGAGACCCAGTACTTC
CASSVNIETQYF
>15|-|few|TRBV6-2/TRBV6-3|TRBJ2-4
TGTGCCAGCAGCCGTTCCGAGCGAGCCAAAAACATTCAGTACTTC
CASSRSERAKNIQYF
>13|-|few|TRBV27|TRBJ1-1
TGTGCCAGCAGTTTAAGGGAGTCCACTGAAGCTTTCTTT
CASSLRESTEAFF
>14|-|few|TRBV20-1|TRBJ2-1
TGCAGTGCTAGTCCCCAGAGCTCCTACAATGAGCAGTTCTTC
CSASPQSSYNEQFF
>11|-|-|TRBV27|TRBJ2-5
TGTGCCAGCAGTTACCAAGAGACCCAGTACTTC
CASSYQETQYF
>14|-|many|TRBV3-1|TRBJ1-2
TGTGCCAGCAGCCAAGGGAGGGGAGGCTATGGCTACACCTTC
CASSQGRGGYGYTF
>14|-|medium-sized|TRBV10-3|TRBJ1-2
TGTGCCATCAGTGAGTCCGCAGGGGATTATGGCTACACCTTC
CAISESAGDYGYTF
>14|-|-|TRBV6-5|TRBJ1-1
TGTGCCAGCAGTCGAGGAGGAGTATTTACTGAAGCTTTCTTT
CASSRGGVFTEAFF
>13|-|many|TRBV11-2|TRBJ2-1
TGTGCCAGCAGCTTAGATCTGGTCACTGAGCAGTTCTTC
CASSLDLVTEQFF
>15|TRBD1|-|TRBV27|TRBJ1-2
TGTGCCAGCTTACTCCCCCTCGGACAGGGTGCTGGCTACACCTTC
CASLLPLGQGAGYTF
>15|TRBD1|many|TRBV12-3/TRBV12-4|TRBJ1-1
TGTGCCAGCAGTCCCGGACAGGGTTGGAGCACTGAAGCTTTCTTT
CASSPGQGWSTEAFF
>16|TRBD1|few|TRBV12-3/TRBV12-4|TRBJ2-1
TGTGCCAGCAGTTTAGGTCCGGACAGGGGCTACAATGAGCAGTTCTTC
CASSLGPDRGYNEQFF
>14|TRBD1|few|TRBV2|TRBJ1-2
TGTGCCAGCAAGGTCTGGGACAGGGTCCCTGGCTACACCTTC
CASKVWDRVPGYTF
>13|TRBD2|-|TRBV20-1|TRBJ2-7
TGCAGTGCTCCCCCGGCTAGCGGGACCGAGCAGTACTTC
CSAPPASGTEQYF
>14|TRBD1|many|TRBV11-1|TRBJ1-1
TGTGCCAGCAGCTCCGGACAGGGGAACACTGAAGCTTTCTTT
CASSSGQGNTEAFF
>14|TRBD2|large|TRBV28|TRBJ2-3
TGTGCCAGCAGTTTAGCGGGAGGCACAGATACGCAGTATTTT
CASSLAGGTDTQYF
>16|TRBD1|many|TRBV7-9|TRBJ1-1
TGTGCCAGCAGCTTACCCGACAGGGGGGAGGGGACTGAAGCTTTCTTT
CASSLPDRGEGTEAFF
>14|TRBD2|few|TRBV6-5|TRBJ2-2
TGTGCCAGCAGTTACTCGACTAGCAGCGGGGAGCTGTTTTTT
CASSYSTSSGELFF
>16|-|medium-sized|TRBV2|TRBJ1-3
TGTGCCAGCAGTGAAGCGTTGGGGGCTCGAGGAAACACCATATATTTT
CASSEALGARGNTIYF
>12|-|medium-sized|TRBV10-3|TRBJ1-4
TGTGCCATCAGTGAGTCGGTCGAAAAACTGTTTTTT
CAISESVEKLFF
>14|TRBD1|many|TRBV11-2|TRBJ2-7
TGTGCCAGCAGCTCTGGGACAGCTCCCTACGAGCAGTACTTC
CASSSGTAPYEQYF
>16|TRBD1|medium-sized|TRBV12-3/TRBV12-4|TRBJ1-5
TGTGCCAGCAGCCCCCCGGGACAGGGGTTTGGACAGCCCCAGCATTTT
CASSPPGQGFGQPQHF
>16|TRBD1|medium-sized|TRBV18|TRBJ1-1
TGTGCCAGCTCAGGGACAGGGGGTTTCGCGGTCACTGAAGCTTTCTTT
CASSGTGGFAVTEAFF
>14|-|many|TRBV12-3/TRBV12-4|TRBJ1-5
TGTGCCAGCAGTCGTGGGAGGGGGGATCAGCCCCAGCATTTT
CASSRGRGDQPQHF
>15|-|few|TRBV2|TRBJ1-1
TGTGCCAGCAGTGGGACTGCCATCGTGGGCACTGAAGCTTTCTTT
CASSGTAIVGTEAFF